Listed below are T cell receptor beta chains from one sample, sequenced in a study of PD-1 blockade in mismatch repair-deficient tumors. Assay used: immunoSEQ multiplex PCR; TCRdb lists only in-frame clones, some missing. The table includes roughly 70,000 clones, approximately 82% detected once. This sample comprised peripheral blood, obtained 2 weeks after starting pembrolizumab. These receptors were collected from an adult with mismatch repair-deficient cancer. Each CDR3 is given with its conserved first and last residue. D genes are given only for firm matches. Only some rows state a clone size, as once, few, many or a class for expanded clones.

>NA|TRBJ1-2|TRBV19|NA
CASTLDSWYGYTF
TGTGCCAGTACCTTGGACAGTTGGTATGGCTACACCTTC
>NA|TRBJ2-5|TRBV5-4|TRBD2
CASSPESGGASGETQYF
TGTGCCAGCAGCCCAGAATCCGGGGGAGCTAGCGGAGAGACCCAGTACTTC
>NA|TRBJ1-1|TRBV30|NA
CAWSTGLGTEAFF
TGTGCCTGGAGTACAGGATTAGGCACTGAAGCTTTCTTT
>few|TRBJ1-5|TRBV6-5|NA
CASQGPNQPQHF
TGTGCCAGCCAGGGACCGAATCAGCCCCAGCATTTT
>once|TRBJ2-5|TRBV29-1|TRBD2
CSVHSGVEGETQYF
TGCAGCGTACATAGCGGGGTCGAGGGGGAGACCCAGTACTTC
>few|TRBJ1-1|TRBV10-1|NA
CASSVGRDTEAFF
TGCGCCAGCAGTGTTGGCCGAGACACTGAAGCTTTCTTT
>NA|TRBJ2-7|TRBV5-4|TRBD2
CASSSQLAGDGYEQYF
TGTGCCAGCAGCTCCCAACTAGCGGGAGACGGTTACGAGCAGTACTTC
>NA|TRBJ2-3|TRBV5-4|NA
CASSGGQRDTDTQYF
TGTGCCAGCAGCGGGGGTCAGAGGGATACAGATACGCAGTATTTT
>NA|TRBJ2-1|TRBV11-1|TRBD2
CASSLAGGTYNEQFF
TGTGCCAGCTCACTCGCGGGAGGTACCTACAATGAGCAGTTCTTC
>NA|TRBJ1-5|TRBV4-1|NA
CASSQDPGQSNQPQHF
TGCGCCAGCAGCCAAGATCCAGGACAGAGCAATCAGCCCCAGCATTTT
>NA|TRBJ2-7|TRBV29-1|TRBD1
CSVGTGAYEQYF
TGCAGCGTTGGGACAGGGGCCTACGAGCAGTACTTC
>medium-sized|TRBJ2-2|TRBV7-8|TRBD2
CASSLVVSGSTGELFF
TGTGCCAGCAGCTTAGTGGTTAGCGGGAGCACCGGGGAGCTGTTTTTT
>few|TRBJ2-1|TRBV7-6|NA
CASSRLVEDYEQFF
TGTGCCAGCAGTAGACTGGTAGAGGACTATGAGCAGTTCTTC
>NA|TRBJ2-7|TRBV13|TRBD1
CASSERTGFMSYEQYF
TGTGCCAGCAGTGAGAGGACAGGGTTTATGTCCTACGAGCAGTACTTC
>NA|TRBJ2-5|TRBV27|TRBD2
CASSWLAGGETQYF
TGTGCCAGCAGTTGGTTAGCGGGAGGAGAGACCCAGTACTTC
>NA|TRBJ1-2|TRBV7-9|TRBD1
CASSGPGTVYYGYTF
TGTGCCAGCAGCGGTCCTGGGACAGTCTACTATGGCTACACCTTC
>NA|TRBJ1-2|TRBV5-4|TRBD1
CASSFQGDYGYTF
TGTGCCAGCAGCTTCCAGGGGGACTATGGCTACACCTTC
>NA|TRBJ2-3|TRBV5-1|NA
CASSLGGGGTDTQYF
TGCGCCAGCAGCTTGGGAGGCGGCGGCACAGATACGCAGTATTTT
>NA|TRBJ2-3|TRBV2|TRBD1
CASSGRQGVTDTQYF
TGTGCCAGCAGTGGGCGACAGGGGGTCACAGATACGCAGTATTTT
>NA|TRBJ2-2|TRBV11-3|NA
CASSADGAAGTGELFF
TGTGCCAGCAGCGCGGACGGGGCTGCTGGGACCGGGGAGCTGTTTTTT
>NA|TRBJ1-2|TRBV6-1|NA
CASSSGYGYTF
TGTGCCAGCAGTTCAGGATATGGCTACACCTTC
>NA|TRBJ2-2|TRBV5-1|NA
CASSPSGSSNTGELFF
TGCGCCAGCAGCCCCTCGGGCAGCTCGAACACCGGGGAGCTGTTTTTT
>few|TRBJ2-1|TRBV5-1|NA
CASSLEGSPRYNEQFF
TGCGCCAGCAGCTTGGAGGGGTCCCCTCGCTACAATGAGCAGTTCTTC
>NA|TRBJ2-5|TRBV9|NA
CASSGQDQETQYF
TGTGCCAGCAGCGGTCAAGACCAAGAGACCCAGTACTTC
>NA|TRBJ2-7|TRBV15|NA
CATSSKRYGGLEQYF
TGTGCCACCAGCAGCAAGAGGTACGGGGGCTTGGAGCAGTACTTC
>NA|TRBJ2-6|TRBV11-3|NA
CASSLGGTGPGANVLTF
TGTGCCAGCAGCTTAGGGGGCACCGGCCCGGGGGCCAACGTCCTGACTTTC
>NA|TRBJ2-2|TRBV9|NA
CASSVELPTGELFF
TGTGCCAGCAGCGTAGAATTACCAACCGGGGAGCTGTTTTTT
>few|TRBJ2-2|TRBV6-5|TRBD1
CASSTTGATGELFF
TGTGCCAGCAGTACCACAGGGGCAACCGGGGAGCTGTTTTTT
>NA|TRBJ2-5|TRBV6-5|NA
CASSYSSGFGQETQYF
TGTGCCAGCAGTTACTCGTCAGGGTTTGGGCAAGAGACCCAGTACTTC
>NA|TRBJ2-5|TRBV11-3|NA
CASSLHAQETQYF
TGTGCCAGCAGCTTACATGCCCAAGAGACCCAGTACTTC
>NA|TRBJ1-2|TRBV7-2|TRBD1
CASSLTDRAMGYTF
TGTGCCAGCAGCTTAACAGACAGGGCGATGGGCTACACCTTC
>NA|TRBJ2-1|TRBV27|NA
CASSLVGNEQFF
TGTGCCAGCAGTTTGGTCGGAAATGAGCAGTTCTTC
>few|TRBJ1-1|TRBV6-5|TRBD1
CASGVDRGTEAFF
TGTGCCAGCGGAGTGGACAGGGGGACTGAAGCTTTCTTT
>NA|TRBJ1-1|TRBV6-1|NA
CASSEVRPNTEAFF
TGTGCCAGCAGTGAAGTCCGCCCGAACACTGAAGCTTTCTTT
>NA|TRBJ2-2|TRBV19|NA
CASSFRREGDGELFF
TGTGCCAGTAGTTTCCGGAGGGAAGGGGACGGGGAGCTGTTTTTT
>NA|TRBJ1-4|TRBV5-1|TRBD1
CASSRDRPTTNEKLFF
TGCGCCAGCAGCCGGGACAGGCCCACAACTAATGAAAAACTGTTTTTT
>NA|TRBJ1-1|TRBV7-9|NA
CASSSVGVTEAFF
TGTGCCAGCAGCTCCGTCGGGGTCACTGAAGCTTTCTTT